Below, 29 T cell receptor beta chains from the same sample are listed, as sequenced in a study of blood T cell repertoires in COVID-19. Libraries were prepared by immunoSEQ multiplex PCR; TCRdb keeps only in-frame clonotypes and omits some of them. The data contain approximately 210,000 clones, roughly 90% of them singletons. What was sequenced was peripheral blood. These TCRs come from a woman aged 70-85 years with acute or convalescent COVID-19.

The CDR3 reads CASGPGQGDNQPQHF. The CDR3 DNA is TGTGCTAGTGGTCCGGGACAGGGGGACAATCAGCCCCAGCATTTT. The chain employs TRBV12-5 and TRBJ1-5; 11 nucleotides agree with TRBD1. The V segment lost 5 bases and the J segment 3 bases; nucleotides outside the gene matches: 3. The CDR3 covers 15 residues. Germline CDR1 is LGHNT and CDR2 is FRNRAP.

The rearrangement uses TRBV2 and TRBJ2-7, with 9 positions matching TRBD1. The V and J ends lost 8 bases and 6 bases, in that order; junction bases with no gene match: 8. The CDR3 runs 13 residues. The germline V gene encodes CDR1 SNHLY and CDR2 FYNNEI. The CDR3 DNA follows: TGTGCCAGCTCCAGGGACAGGGCGGCCGAGCAGTACTTC. Protein sequence: CASSRDRAAEQYF.

CDR3 sequence: CATSRGTRVPYEQYF. The CDR3 DNA follows: TGTGCCACCAGCAGAGGGACTAGAGTCCCCTACGAGCAGTACTTC. The chain links TRBV15 to TRBJ2-7; 7 nucleotides align to TRBD2. Germline V gives CDR1 LNHNV, CDR2 YYDKDF (reference sequence). V trimming: 1 base; J trimming: 2 bases; junction bases outside the gene matches: 5. CDR3 length: 15 residues.

This clone has a single count. This chain connects TRBV7-2 to TRBJ2-3, with 11 bases that match TRBD2. CDR1 SGHTA and CDR2 FQGNSA come from the germline V gene. The CDR3 sequence is 16 residues long. Trimming took 5 bases from V and 2 from J; bases not matched to a gene: 6. The CDR3 sequence is CASSELAGVDTDTQYF. In nucleotides, the CDR3 is TGTGCCAGCAGCGAACTAGCGGGAGTTGACACAGATACGCAGTATTTT.

The chain is built from TRBV4-1 and TRBJ1-6; unclear D gene. Trimming shortened V by 0 bases and J by 9 bases, and 18 bases separated the two germline ends. The CDR3 runs 17 residues. Germline loops: CDR1 MGHRA, CDR2 YSYEKL. The CDR3 protein is CASSQDFVPTQVSPLHF. As DNA, the CDR3 is TGCGCCAGCAGCCAAGACTTTGTCCCAACTCAGGTTTCACCCCTCCACTTT.

The chain couples TRBV28 to TRBJ1-1, with D possibly TRBD1 on 6 matching bases. Trimming took 8 bases from V and 3 from J, leaving 16 bases between them. The CDR3 has 14 residues. Looked up from germline, CDR1 is MDHEN and CDR2 is SYDVKM. As DNA, the CDR3 is TGTGCCAGCGACGCCGAACAGGGTTACACTGAAGCTTTCTTT. This codes for CASDAEQGYTEAFF.

The CDR3 loop reads CASSRQAYGYTF. CDR3 nucleotides: TGTGCCAGCAGTCGACAGGCCTATGGCTACACCTTC. The gene calls are TRBV12-3 or TRBV12-4 and TRBJ1-2; tentatively, D is TRBD1 (6 bases). The V and J ends lost 5 bases and 4 bases respectively, with 8 bases between them. The CDR3 runs 12 residues.

V and J are TRBV6-5 and TRBJ2-7, with TRBD2 matching 7 bases. CDR1 and CDR2 from the germline V gene are MNHEY and SVGAGI. CDR3 length equals 15 residues. V lost 4 bases and J lost 7; bases outside the gene matches: 13. The CDR3: CASSWTGGPEKEQYF. DNA of the CDR3: TGTGCCAGCAGTTGGACGGGAGGCCCCGAGAAGGAGCAGTACTTC.

The J gene is TRBJ2-3, the V gene TRBV18; 7 positions match TRBD1. V dropped 5 bases and J dropped 4; count of bases not matched to a gene: 9. Germline CDR1 and CDR2: KGHSH and LQKENI. This CDR3 contains 15 residues. CDR3 residues: CASSSQDRRPDTQYF. Here the CDR3 DNA reads TGTGCCAGCTCATCGCAGGACAGGCGGCCAGATACGCAGTATTTT. The entire variable domain, with the rest obtained from reference TRBV18 and TRBJ2-3, is as follows: NAGVMQNPRHLVRRRGQEARLRCSPMKGHSHVYWYRQLPEEGLKFMVYLQKENIIDESGMPKERFSAEFPKEGPSILRIQQVVRGDSAAYFCASSSQDRRPDTQYFGPGTRLTVL.

J is TRBJ2-2 and V is TRBV7-7, with a weak D call TRBD1 (5 bases). The V end was cut by 6 bases, the J end by 1 base, with 9 bases between. The CDR3 is 14 residues long. From germline, CDR1 is SSHAT and CDR2 FNYEAQ (reference sequence). The CDR3 loop is CASRPTGNTGELFF. The CDR3 DNA is TGTGCCAGCAGACCTACAGGGAACACCGGGGAGCTGTTTTTT. Based on the CDR3 plus reference TRBV7-7 and TRBJ2-2, the full variable domain is GAGVSQSPRYKVTKRGQDVTLRCDPISSHATLYWYQQALGQGPEFLTYFNYEAQPDKSGLPSDRFSAERPEGSISTLTIQRTEQRDSAMYRCASRPTGNTGELFFGEGSRLTVL.

This sequence joins TRBV2 and TRBJ1-1; weak D call: TRBD1 (6 bases). The V end was cut by 6 bases, the J end by 0 bases, with 14 bases between. CDR1 is SNHLY and CDR2 is FYNNEI in the germline V gene. The CDR3 is 15 amino acids. This CDR3 reads CASRVRTEMNTEAFF. For the CDR3, the DNA is TGTGCCAGCAGGGTTAGGACAGAGATGAACACTGAAGCTTTCTTT.

The genes are TRBV5-4 and TRBJ2-2; 7 bases line up with TRBD2. There are 15 residues in the CDR3. Germline-derived CDR1 and CDR2 are SGHNT and YYREEE (reference sequence). The V and J ends lost 3 bases and 3 bases, in that order; junction bases with no gene match: 5. CDR3 region: CASSWSGGDTGELFF. The CDR3 DNA reads TGTGCCAGCAGCTGGTCGGGGGGAGACACCGGGGAGCTGTTTTTT.

The chain uses TRBV3-1 (or the pseudogene TRBV3-2) and TRBJ2-1; 9 positions match TRBD2. The V segment lost 3 bases and the J segment 9 bases; nucleotides outside the gene matches: 3. This CDR3 comprises 13 residues. Germline assignment: CDR1 LGHDT and CDR2 YNNKEL (reference sequence). The CDR3 nucleotides read TGTGCCAGCAGCCACACTAGCGGGCGTGAGCAGTTCTTC. Translated: CASSHTSGREQFF.

The rearrangement uses TRBV6-5 and TRBJ1-5; D is possibly TRBD1 (6 bases). Germline CDR1 is MNHEY and CDR2 is SVGAGI. This CDR3 contains 14 residues. The CDR3 DNA follows: TGTGTGACAGCGGTTGACAGGACCAATCAGCCCCAGCATTTT. Translation: CVTAVDRTNQPQHF.

The chain combines TRBV24-1 with TRBJ1-2; 7 bases are a match to TRBD1. The CDR3 contains 14 residues. In germline, CDR1 is KGHDR, CDR2 SFDVKD. V gave up 2 bases and J gave up 5 bases; unmatched junction bases: 4. The CDR3 DNA is TGTGCCACCAGTGATTCCGGGACAGATTATGGCTACACCTTC. This encodes CATSDSGTDYGYTF.

This clone is a singleton in its sample. CDR3 nucleotides: TGTGCCAGTAGTATGATGGGGGGGGCTTCCGGGTATACGCAGTATTTT. Translating it yields CASSMMGGASGYTQYF. The chain combines TRBV19 with TRBJ2-3, with D maybe TRBD2 (7 bases). From germline, CDR1 is LNHDA and CDR2 SQIVND (reference sequence). There are 16 residues in the CDR3. Trimming stripped 3 bases from V and 7 bases from J, with 20 bases between.

This rearrangement joins TRBV28 to TRBJ1-6; D remains ambiguous. CDR1 and CDR2 (germline): MDHEN, SYDVKM. The germline V and J ends were trimmed by 2 bases and 7 bases, with 12 bases remaining between them. The CDR3 is 15 residues long. The DNA of the CDR3 is TGTGCCAGCAGTTTACAATTCCCGGGAAATTCACCCCTCCACTTT. This sequence encodes CASSLQFPGNSPLHF. Based on the CDR3 plus reference TRBV28 and TRBJ1-6, the full variable domain is DVKVTQSSRYLVKRTGEKVFLECVQDMDHENMFWYRQDPGLGLRLIYFSYDVKMKEKGDIPEGYSVSREKKERFSLILESASTNQTSMYLCASSLQFPGNSPLHFGNGTRLTVT.

This clone was observed a single time. The J gene is TRBJ2-2, the V gene TRBV19; 10 nucleotides align to TRBD1. The germline V gene has CDR1 LNHDA and CDR2 SQIVND (reference sequence). The V segment lost 3 bases and the J segment 2 bases; nucleotides outside the gene matches: 3. The CDR3 spans 16 residues. CDR3 region: CASSMGTGVNTGELFF. The CDR3 coding sequence is TGTGCCAGTAGTATGGGGACAGGGGTTAACACCGGGGAGCTGTTTTTT.

The V and J genes are TRBV27 and TRBJ1-6; 7 bases match TRBD1. The CDR3 has 17 residues. The V gene's germline CDR1 is MNHEY and CDR2 SMNVEV (reference sequence). The J segment lost 4 bases and the V segment lost 5 bases, leaving 11 bases of the junction unmatched. The CDR3 DNA reads TGTGCCAGCAGTGACGTACAGGGGAGTATATATAATTCACCCCTCCACTTT. It is translated as CASSDVQGSIYNSPLHF.

This chain links TRBV19 with TRBJ1-5; D perhaps matches TRBD1 (6 bases). Germline CDR1 reads LNHDA; CDR2 reads SQIVND (reference sequence). The V and J ends lost 4 bases and 5 bases respectively, with 12 bases between them. This CDR3 contains 14 residues. The CDR3 here is CASSKVQGYQPQHF. CDR3 in DNA: TGTGCCAGTAGTAAGGTACAGGGATATCAGCCCCAGCATTTT.

The CDR3 region is CASSVGGRGGTEAFF. CDR3 nucleotide sequence: TGTGCCAGCAGCGTAGGGGGAAGGGGAGGCACTGAAGCTTTCTTT. V usage is TRBV9 and J usage is TRBJ1-1; TRBD1 might be the D (5 bases). Germline V lookup: CDR1 SGDLS, CDR2 YYNGEE. The CDR3 runs to 15 residues. Trimming took off 0 bases at V and 4 bases at J, with 13 bases between the two ends.

The chain combines TRBV18 with TRBJ2-1; D is perhaps TRBD1 (6 bases). The CDR3 is 15 amino acids. The V end lost 2 bases, the J end lost 8 bases, and 16 bases lay between the germline ends. CDR1 and CDR2 from the germline V gene are KGHSH and LQKENI. This CDR3 reads CASSPGQGMGYEQFF. CDR3 DNA sequence: TGTGCCAGCTCACCAGGGCAGGGGATGGGCTATGAGCAGTTCTTC.

The DNA for the CDR3 is TGTGCCAGTAGTGGAATGAGACAGGGCCGAGATGAAAAACTGTTTTTT. Its protein product is CASSGMRQGRDEKLFF. The chain joins TRBV19 to TRBJ1-4, with 7 bases matching TRBD1. The CDR3 runs 16 residues. V shed 5 bases and J 6 bases; nucleotides not matched to a gene: 12. Germline CDR1 is LNHDA and CDR2 is SQIVND (reference sequence).

This chain links TRBV7-2 with TRBJ1-1; D might be TRBD1 (6 bases). Trimming cost V 4 bases and J 3 bases, with 9 bases left between them. Germline loops: CDR1 SGHTA, CDR2 FQGNSA. The CDR3 runs 13 residues. The CDR3 is CASSSQGHTEAFF. The CDR3 DNA sequence: TGTGCCAGCAGCTCACAGGGCCACACTGAAGCTTTCTTT.

This chain joins TRBV7-3 and TRBJ2-1; 10 bases are a match to TRBD1. Trimming cost V 5 bases and J 3 bases; bases outside gene matches: 7. Looked up from germline, CDR1 is SGHTA and CDR2 is FQGTGA. The CDR3 sequence is 16 residues long. CDR3 bases: TGTGCCAGCAGCAGACAGGGGGCTGGGGGCTACAATGAGCAGTTCTTC. This translates into CASSRQGAGGYNEQFF.

V and J are TRBV5-1 and TRBJ1-1, with D tentatively TRBD1 (5 bases). This CDR3 is built from 15 residues. V was pared by 4 bases and J by 7 bases, with 20 bases between. Germline V gene lookup returns CDR1 SGHRS and CDR2 YFSETQ. DNA for the CDR3: TGCGCCAGCAGCAATGAGAGGCGGATGGGGGGTGAAGCTTTCTTT. Amino acids: CASSNERRMGGEAFF.

The rearrangement links TRBV11-2 to TRBJ2-1; 8 bases match TRBD2. Trimming cost V 5 bases and J 7 bases; bases outside gene matches: 7. Germline assignment: CDR1 SGHAT and CDR2 FQNNGV. CDR3 size: 14 residues. CDR3 nucleotides: TGTGCCAGCAGCCGGGACCGGGGGGGGAATGAGCAGTTCTTC. Its protein product is CASSRDRGGNEQFF.

V gene TRBV7-7 combines with J gene TRBJ2-3; 7 bases agree with TRBD2. The CDR3 sequence is 19 residues long. Germline lookup yields CDR1 SSHAT and CDR2 FNYEAQ (reference sequence). The ends lost 0 bases at V and 2 bases at J; junction bases unmatched: 14. The CDR3 spells CASSLAPTGGRGATDTQYF. CDR3 bases: TGTGCCAGCAGCTTAGCTCCCACGGGAGGCCGTGGGGCCACAGATACGCAGTATTTT.

This rearrangement joins TRBV19 to TRBJ2-3; D is undetermined. The CDR3 length is 14 residues. Deletions cut 8 bases from V and 7 bases from J, with 19 bases between. Germline V CDR1 and CDR2: LNHDA, SQIVND (reference sequence). In DNA, the CDR3 is TGTGCCAGTTCCTTAGCACCCCCAAGGAATACGCAGTATTTT. Protein product: CASSLAPPRNTQYF.